The 15 T cell receptor beta chains reported below all come from one sample, sequenced in a study of cytomegalovirus exposure and HLA in healthy donors. Primers for the PCR totalled 60 Vbeta and 13 Jbeta. Repertoires were generated with immunoSEQ multiplex PCR, while TCRdb's copy carries only in-frame clones and drops some. The sample includes over 100,000 clones. Specimen: PBMCs. These receptors all stem from a man between 18 and 29 years old in good health and CMV-seronegative.

J is TRBJ1-4 and V is TRBV25-1; D unclear. CDR1 MGHDK and CDR2 SYGVNS come from the germline V gene. The ends were cut back, 4 bases at V and 8 bases at J, with 11 bases in the middle. CDR3 length: 13 residues. The CDR3: CASSGRILEKLFF. The CDR3, as DNA: TGTGCCAGCAGTGGCAGGATCCTCGAAAAACTGTTTTTT.

This chain joins TRBV5-4 and TRBJ2-3, with D possibly TRBD1 on 6 matching bases. Trimming stripped 2 bases from V and 3 bases from J, with 10 bases between. Germline-derived CDR1 and CDR2 are SGHNT and YYREEE (reference sequence). The CDR3 covers 14 residues. The CDR3 nucleotides read TGTGCCAGCAGCTTCTATCAGGGGACAGATACGCAGTATTTT. This translates into CASSFYQGTDTQYF.

This chain uses TRBV27 with TRBJ2-3, with D hard to call. The germline CDR1 and CDR2 sequences are MNHEY and SMNVEV (reference sequence). V was trimmed by 3 bases and J by 0 bases, leaving 7 bases between them. The CDR3 is made up of 14 amino acids. The CDR3 loop reads CASSFSASTDTQYF. The DNA of the CDR3 is TGTGCCAGCAGTTTCAGCGCTAGCACAGATACGCAGTATTTT.

Concerning this clone itself: Other nucleotide sequences from this sample produce the same CDR3. The chain has TRBV5-6 and TRBJ1-1; D remains unclear. Trimming pared 0 bases from V and 6 bases from J, leaving 6 bases between. This CDR3 contains 12 residues. The germline CDR1 and CDR2 sequences are SGHDT and YYEEEE. The CDR3 DNA sequence: TGTGCCAGCAGCTTGGGGAGGGCTGAAGCTTTCTTT. Amino acid sequence: CASSLGRAEAFF. The entire variable domain, with the rest obtained from reference TRBV5-6 and TRBJ1-1, is as follows: DAGVTQSPTHLIKTRGQQVTLRCSPKSGHDTVSWYQQALGQGPQFIFQYYEEEERQRGNFPDRFSGHQFPNYSSELNVNALLLGDSALYLCASSLGRAEAFFGQGTRLTVV.

The chain carries TRBV6-6 and TRBJ1-2, with TRBD1 matching over 10 bases. Germline V CDR1 and CDR2: MNHNY, SVGAGI (reference sequence). This CDR3 has 16 amino acids. The trim removed 0 bases at V and 8 bases at J, leaving 9 bases unmatched. CDR3 amino acids: CASSYSGTGELSGYTF. The CDR3, as DNA: TGTGCCAGCAGTTACTCAGGGACAGGGGAGCTATCCGGCTACACCTTC.

V gene TRBV15 combines with J gene TRBJ2-1; 10 nucleotides agree with TRBD2. The CDR3 consists of 17 residues. V was pared by 1 base and J by 6 bases, with 9 bases of the junction left unmatched. Germline V gene lookup returns CDR1 LNHNV and CDR2 YYDKDF (reference sequence). The CDR3 loop reads CATSRVLAGAEGNEQFF. DNA for the CDR3: TGTGCCACCAGCAGAGTCCTAGCGGGAGCGGAAGGCAATGAGCAGTTCTTC.

The rearrangement joins TRBV6-5 to TRBJ2-7, with D maybe TRBD1 (6 bases). V was cut by 0 bases and J by 3 bases, with 9 bases left in between. Germline V gene data show CDR1 as MNHEY and CDR2 as SVGAGI. The length of the CDR3 is 14 residues. The CDR3 is CASSYSTGGYEQYF. CDR3 DNA: TGTGCCAGCAGTTACTCGACAGGCGGCTACGAGCAGTACTTC.

The chain combines TRBV6-4 with TRBJ2-3, with D perhaps TRBD1 (5 bases). Deletions cut 5 bases from V and 4 bases from J, with 10 bases between. Germline V gene lookup returns CDR1 MRHNA and CDR2 SNTAGT. The CDR3 has 13 residues. CDR3 nucleotides: TGTGCCAGCAGTCAGGGATTTGCAGATACGCAGTATTTT. Its translation is CASSQGFADTQYF.

The rearrangement joins TRBV6-6 to TRBJ2-7; possibly TRBD2 for D (7 bases). Trimming removed 9 bases from V and 7 bases from J, with 19 bases in between. The CDR3 runs to 13 residues. Germline CDR1 reads MNHNY; CDR2 reads SVGAGI (reference sequence). CDR3 residues: CASALGGGQEQYF. CDR3 nucleotide sequence: TGTGCCAGTGCCCTTGGGGGGGGGCAAGAGCAGTACTTC.

The chain has TRBV5-1 and TRBJ2-1, with 7 bases fitting TRBD1. Unmatched junction bases numbered 5, after V lost 0 bases and J lost 5 bases. CDR3 length: 15 residues. Germline V gene lookup returns CDR1 SGHRS and CDR2 YFSETQ. CDR3 sequence: CASSLGGTDNNEQFF. CDR3 coding DNA: TGCGCCAGCAGCTTGGGGGGGACAGATAACAATGAGCAGTTCTTC.

Comment on this clone: At one end the junction does not follow the germline gene, possibly because of a read error. This chain connects TRBV10-3 to TRBJ1-1; 10 bases align to TRBD1. The germline gives CDR1 ENHRY, CDR2 SYGVKD. This CDR3 region has 13 residues. The CDR3: CAISGQGASEAFF. The CDR3 DNA sequence: TGTGCCATCAGTGGACAGGGGGCTTCTGAGGCTTTCTTT.

This rearrangement joins TRBV5-1 to TRBJ2-2; the match to TRBD2 covers 7 bases. This CDR3 spans 17 amino acids. V was clipped by 4 bases and J by 0 bases; unmatched bases: 9. Germline V gene lookup returns CDR1 SGHRS and CDR2 YFSETQ. CDR3 DNA sequence: TGCGCCAGCAGCCCGACGGTGCGGGGGTCGAACACCGGGGAGCTGTTTTTT. It codes for CASSPTVRGSNTGELFF.

In DNA, the CDR3 is TGTGCCAGCAGTCCGGGACTAGTAAGGGAGACCCAGTACTTC. Its protein is CASSPGLVRETQYF. The V call is TRBV6-1, the J call TRBJ2-5, with 8 bases aligning to TRBD2. V shed 5 bases and J 5 bases; nucleotides not matched to a gene: 7. This CDR3 has 14 amino acids. CDR1 and CDR2 from the germline V gene are MNHNS and SASEGT.

The chain is built from TRBV6-5 and TRBJ1-4; 10 positions agree with TRBD1. V lost 5 bases to trimming and J lost 8 bases; unmatched junction nucleotides: 5. CDR3 length: 14 residues. Germline lookup yields CDR1 MNHEY and CDR2 SVGAGI. The CDR3 is CASSRDRGYEKLFF. CDR3 DNA sequence: TGTGCCAGCAGTAGGGACAGGGGATACGAAAAACTGTTTTTT.

The rearrangement joins TRBV14 to TRBJ2-5, with 13 bases matching TRBD2. Germline V lookup: CDR1 SGHDN, CDR2 FVKESK. J gave up 5 bases and V 4 bases, and 7 bases lay outside the gene matches. There are 16 residues in the CDR3. CDR3 in DNA: TGTGCCAGCAGCCCCCGACTAGCGGGAGGATGGGAGACCCAGTACTTC. It is translated as CASSPRLAGGWETQYF.